This T cell receptor (beta chain) derives from a study of T cell clonality in common variable immunodeficiency. Each donor provided about 5 to 8.5 ml of heparinized whole blood. The method was immunoSEQ multiplex PCR; TCRdb's version includes in-frame clones alone and lacks a portion of them. Observed are 50,000 to 60,000 clones, no singletons, with the top ten taking 1.8%. CDR3 length equals 15 residues. CDR1 is SSHAT, CDR2 FNYEAQ, per germline (reference sequence). Study results and limitations: Fewer deletions and N-nucleotide insertions were reportedly seen in common variable immunodeficiency TCR beta sequences.

This clone was recorded many times. What it recognizes is unknown. Relative to the germline gene, one junction end is altered; a read error may explain this. The observed sequence ends 3 residues before the CDR3 terminus, with the missing tail filled in from the germline J gene. Sequencing was done on a sample of peripheral blood mononuclear cells. The chain uses TRBV7-7 and TRBJ2-5; 12 nucleotides match TRBD2. The clonotype was recovered from a person between 18 and 75 years old in good health. Incomplete CDR3 DNA: TGTGCTAGCAGCCCTAGCGGGGGGGCCTGGGAGACC. Translation gives CASSPSGGAWET. In full, the CDR3 reads CASSPSGGAWETQYF.